The rows below give T cell receptor beta chains drawn from one sample of a study of T cells in localized non-small cell lung cancer. Sequencing was performed with immunoSEQ multiplex PCR; in TCRdb, only in-frame clones are kept and a portion is missing. The repertoire consists of some 85,000 clones, with 60% to 85% occurring once and the leading ten covering about 19%. The sequencing used PBMCs, collected before any cancer treatment. The receptor set was obtained from a man between 40 and 69 years old with stage II squamous cell lung carcinoma. Both conserved end residues are part of each CDR3. Each record gives: V gene, J gene, D gene, clone size, CDR3 DNA, CDR3 protein. D genes are given only for firm matches. Clone size, where shown, is once, few, many, or a class for clones that have expanded.

V gene: TRBV4-2
J gene: TRBJ2-1
D gene: TRBD2
clone size: -
CDR3 DNA: TGTGCCAGCAGCGCCCGGGACTACCCCGATGAGCAGTTCTTC
CDR3 protein: CASSARDYPDEQFF

V gene: TRBV7-3
J gene: TRBJ2-1
D gene: -
clone size: -
CDR3 DNA: TGTGCCAGCAGCCCGGAACAGGGCTTCGGGATCTATGAGCAGTTCTTC
CDR3 protein: CASSPEQGFGIYEQFF

V gene: TRBV6-6
J gene: TRBJ1-2
D gene: -
clone size: -
CDR3 DNA: TGTGCCAGCAGTCCGGCCGTTAACTATGGCTACACCTTC
CDR3 protein: CASSPAVNYGYTF

V gene: TRBV6-5
J gene: TRBJ2-7
D gene: TRBD2
clone size: -
CDR3 DNA: TGTGCCAGCAGAAGGACTAGCGGGAGCATCGAGCAGTACTTC
CDR3 protein: CASRRTSGSIEQYF

V gene: TRBV6-5
J gene: TRBJ1-2
D gene: TRBD1
clone size: -
CDR3 DNA: TGTGCCAGCAGTATGGGACAGAACTATGGCTACACCTTC
CDR3 protein: CASSMGQNYGYTF

V gene: TRBV30
J gene: TRBJ2-1
D gene: TRBD2
clone size: -
CDR3 DNA: TGTGCCTGGAGTCTAGCGGTTGGGAATGAGCAGTTCTTC
CDR3 protein: CAWSLAVGNEQFF

V gene: TRBV7-8
J gene: TRBJ2-1
D gene: TRBD2
clone size: -
CDR3 DNA: TGTGCCAGCAGCTTATCTGTCACTAGCGGGAACCATGAGCAGTTCTTC
CDR3 protein: CASSLSVTSGNHEQFF

V gene: TRBV19
J gene: TRBJ1-1
D gene: -
clone size: -
CDR3 DNA: TGTGCCAGTAGTATACCGGGGACGAACACTGAAGCTTTCTTT
CDR3 protein: CASSIPGTNTEAFF

V gene: TRBV7-9
J gene: TRBJ2-5
D gene: -
clone size: -
CDR3 DNA: TGTGCCAGCAGCTTAGAGTCTTATTCAGAGACCCAGTACTTC
CDR3 protein: CASSLESYSETQYF

V gene: TRBV15
J gene: TRBJ2-7
D gene: -
clone size: -
CDR3 DNA: TGTGCCACCAGCAGAGATATCCAGGGAGGATCCTACGAGCAGTACTTC
CDR3 protein: CATSRDIQGGSYEQYF

V gene: TRBV4-3
J gene: TRBJ1-1
D gene: -
clone size: -
CDR3 DNA: TGCGCCAGCAGCCTGGGGACCGAGAACACTGAAGCTTTCTTT
CDR3 protein: CASSLGTENTEAFF

V gene: TRBV28
J gene: TRBJ1-2
D gene: -
clone size: -
CDR3 DNA: TGTGCCAGCAGCCTGCGGGCCTCATCTTACTATGGCTACACCTTC
CDR3 protein: CASSLRASSYYGYTF

V gene: TRBV12-5
J gene: TRBJ1-5
D gene: -
clone size: -
CDR3 DNA: TGTGCTAGTGGTTTGTCCCCTATTAGAGGAAATCAGCCCCAGCATTTT
CDR3 protein: CASGLSPIRGNQPQHF

V gene: TRBV27
J gene: TRBJ2-2
D gene: TRBD2
clone size: -
CDR3 DNA: TGTGCCAGCAGCCCTCCGGGACTAGCGGGAGGGCGAGCCGGGGAGCTGTTTTTT
CDR3 protein: CASSPPGLAGGRAGELFF

V gene: TRBV5-1
J gene: TRBJ2-1
D gene: -
clone size: once
CDR3 DNA: TGCGCCAGCAGCTTGACGGGGAGCTCCTACAATGAGCAGTTCTTC
CDR3 protein: CASSLTGSSYNEQFF

V gene: TRBV6-6
J gene: TRBJ1-1
D gene: TRBD1
clone size: -
CDR3 DNA: TGTGCCAGCACCGCGGGACAGGGGGCGGGGGCCACTGAAGCTTTCTTT
CDR3 protein: CASTAGQGAGATEAFF

V gene: TRBV5-1
J gene: TRBJ2-5
D gene: -
clone size: -
CDR3 DNA: TGCGCCAGCAGCCCGATCCTAGGGGGGCAAGAGACCCAGTACTTC
CDR3 protein: CASSPILGGQETQYF

V gene: TRBV4-1
J gene: TRBJ2-3
D gene: -
clone size: many
CDR3 DNA: TGCGCCAGCAGCCAAGACAGAAACACAGATACGCAGTATTTT
CDR3 protein: CASSQDRNTDTQYF

V gene: TRBV28
J gene: TRBJ1-4
D gene: TRBD1
clone size: -
CDR3 DNA: TGTGCCAGCGCGACAGGGTCTAATGAAAAACTGTTTTTT
CDR3 protein: CASATGSNEKLFF

V gene: TRBV28
J gene: TRBJ1-1
D gene: TRBD1
clone size: -
CDR3 DNA: TGTGCCAGCAGATTCGGTCAGGGGGTCGCTTTCTTT
CDR3 protein: CASRFGQGVAFF

V gene: TRBV6-1
J gene: TRBJ2-2
D gene: -
clone size: -
CDR3 DNA: TGTGCCAGCAGGGCCCCCTTGGGGGAGCTGTTTTTT
CDR3 protein: CASRAPLGELFF

V gene: TRBV5-6
J gene: TRBJ1-4
D gene: TRBD1
clone size: -
CDR3 DNA: TGTGCCAGCAGCCGAGGACAGGGCTCAACTAATGAAAAACTGTTTTTT
CDR3 protein: CASSRGQGSTNEKLFF

V gene: TRBV6-6
J gene: TRBJ2-7
D gene: -
clone size: -
CDR3 DNA: TGTGCCAGCAGTGGTCAGGGTGTGGAGCAGTACTTC
CDR3 protein: CASSGQGVEQYF

V gene: TRBV15
J gene: TRBJ1-2
D gene: -
clone size: once
CDR3 DNA: TGTGCCACCAGCAGAGATGGAGGGGTTGGGGGCTACACCTTC
CDR3 protein: CATSRDGGVGGYTF

V gene: TRBV21-1
J gene: TRBJ1-2
D gene: -
clone size: -
CDR3 DNA: TGTGCCAGCAGCAAAGACGGGACCGATAGGTATGGCTACACCTTC
CDR3 protein: CASSKDGTDRYGYTF

V gene: TRBV6-5
J gene: TRBJ2-3
D gene: -
clone size: -
CDR3 DNA: TGTGCCAGCAGTTACTCGAGCCGTGGGGGCACAGATACGCAGTATTTT
CDR3 protein: CASSYSSRGGTDTQYF

V gene: TRBV20-1
J gene: TRBJ2-1
D gene: -
clone size: -
CDR3 DNA: TGCAGTGCTACCGGAGGAGGTGAGCAGTTCTTC
CDR3 protein: CSATGGGEQFF

V gene: TRBV2
J gene: TRBJ2-2
D gene: -
clone size: -
CDR3 DNA: TGTGCCAGCAGTGAACAGGGGACCAACACCGGGGAGCTGTTTTTT
CDR3 protein: CASSEQGTNTGELFF

V gene: TRBV7-9
J gene: TRBJ1-1
D gene: TRBD1
clone size: -
CDR3 DNA: TGTGCCAGCAGTGGACAGGTGAACACTGAAGCTTTCTTT
CDR3 protein: CASSGQVNTEAFF

V gene: TRBV18
J gene: TRBJ2-3
D gene: -
clone size: -
CDR3 DNA: TGTGCCAGCTCACCCCGACAGGTTACTAGCACAGATACGCAGTATTTT
CDR3 protein: CASSPRQVTSTDTQYF

V gene: TRBV5-1
J gene: TRBJ2-1
D gene: TRBD2
clone size: -
CDR3 DNA: TGCGCCAGCAGCTTGACTAGCGGCTACAATGAGCAGTTCTTC
CDR3 protein: CASSLTSGYNEQFF

V gene: TRBV27
J gene: TRBJ2-6
D gene: -
clone size: -
CDR3 DNA: TGTGCCAGCAGTGGAGCCGTGAGCTCTGGGGCCAACGTCCTGACTTTC
CDR3 protein: CASSGAVSSGANVLTF

V gene: TRBV29-1
J gene: TRBJ2-7
D gene: -
clone size: -
CDR3 DNA: TGCAGCGTTGAAGGCTCTGCCTACGAGCAGTACTTC
CDR3 protein: CSVEGSAYEQYF

V gene: TRBV30
J gene: TRBJ2-5
D gene: -
clone size: -
CDR3 DNA: TGTGCCTGGAGTGTAATGGGAGAGACCCAGTACTTC
CDR3 protein: CAWSVMGETQYF

V gene: TRBV28
J gene: TRBJ1-1
D gene: -
clone size: -
CDR3 DNA: TGTGCCAGCAGTCCGCCTGGATGGTCGGGCACTGAAGCTTTCTTT
CDR3 protein: CASSPPGWSGTEAFF

V gene: TRBV7-3
J gene: TRBJ2-3
D gene: -
clone size: -
CDR3 DNA: TGTGCCAGCAGCTCTGGGACTTCAGATACGCAGTATTTT
CDR3 protein: CASSSGTSDTQYF

V gene: TRBV6-1
J gene: TRBJ2-5
D gene: TRBD1
clone size: -
CDR3 DNA: TGTGCCAGCCAGGCTGGACAGGGCCAAGAGACCCAGTACTTC
CDR3 protein: CASQAGQGQETQYF

V gene: TRBV9
J gene: TRBJ1-1
D gene: TRBD1
clone size: -
CDR3 DNA: TGTGCCAGCAGCGTAGGCCAAGGGGGCGGGACTGAAGCTTTCTTT
CDR3 protein: CASSVGQGGGTEAFF

V gene: TRBV4-1
J gene: TRBJ2-1
D gene: -
clone size: -
CDR3 DNA: TGCGCCAGCAGCCAAGAAGGGGGACGAGACAATGAGCAGTTCTTC
CDR3 protein: CASSQEGGRDNEQFF

V gene: TRBV7-6
J gene: TRBJ2-5
D gene: TRBD1
clone size: -
CDR3 DNA: TGTGCCAGCAGCTTCATTTTGCAGGACAGGGGGCAAGAGACCCAGTACTTC
CDR3 protein: CASSFILQDRGQETQYF

V gene: TRBV5-1
J gene: TRBJ2-3
D gene: TRBD2
clone size: -
CDR3 DNA: TGCGCCAGCAGTCCTAGCGGGATCACAGATACGCAGTATTTT
CDR3 protein: CASSPSGITDTQYF

V gene: TRBV7-9
J gene: TRBJ1-3
D gene: -
clone size: -
CDR3 DNA: TGTGCCAGCAGCTTAGACAGGGCGTCCGGAAACACCATATATTTT
CDR3 protein: CASSLDRASGNTIYF